The 3 T cell receptor beta chains below all came from one sample that was sequenced in a study of OX40 agonist ivuxolimab in advanced cancers. Data came from immunoSEQ multiplex PCR; TCRdb stores just in-frame clones and leaves some out. The sample yields approximately 17,000 clones, 84% seen once. This specimen was CD4+ or CD8+ T cells sorted from blood, taken in a trial of the OX40 agonist ivuxolimab. The receptors derive from an adult with an advanced solid tumor such as melanoma, head and neck, liver or kidney cancer.

The rearrangement uses TRBV7-9 and TRBJ2-3; D possibly matches TRBD1 or TRBD2 (5 bases each). CDR3 length: 13 amino acids. V was trimmed by 5 bases and J by 3 bases, leaving 9 bases between them. In germline, CDR1 is SEHNR, CDR2 FQNEAQ (reference sequence). The DNA of the CDR3 is TGTGCCAGCAGCGGGGGAACTACAGATACGCAGTATTTT. This sequence encodes CASSGGTTDTQYF.

CDR3 bases: TGTGCCAGCAATTCGCCGGGACAGGGTTTTGGCTACACCTTC. Translated: CASNSPGQGFGYTF. The chain employs TRBV25-1 and TRBJ1-2; 9 bases map to TRBD1. The V gene's germline CDR1 is MGHDK and CDR2 SYGVNS. After removal of 7 bases from V and 7 bases from J, the junction contained 10 bases not matched to a gene. The CDR3 extends over 14 amino acids.

J is TRBJ2-7 and V is TRBV27; 9 bases match TRBD1. With V trimmed by 6 bases and J by 2 bases, 8 bases remained unmatched. CDR3 length: 15 amino acids. CDR1 MNHEY and CDR2 SMNVEV come from the germline V gene (reference sequence). DNA for the CDR3: TGTGCCAGCAGGGGACTCCGGGACAGGGCCTACGAGCAGTACTTC. Translation: CASRGLRDRAYEQYF.